The 5 T cell receptor beta chains below come from one sample, sequenced in a study of blood T cell repertoires in COVID-19. Only in-frame clones appear in the TCRdb table, and some are missing; sequencing was by immunoSEQ multiplex PCR. The sample shows about 64,000 clones, 85% to 90% of them seen only once. Sample: peripheral blood. These receptors were taken from a man aged 50 to 60 with active COVID-19.

The gene calls are TRBV7-9 and TRBJ2-2, with D possibly TRBD1 on 6 matching bases. Trimming removed 11 bases at V and 6 bases at J, with 13 bases between. Looked up from germline, CDR1 is SEHNR and CDR2 is FQNEAQ (reference sequence). The CDR3 is made up of 12 amino acids. The CDR3 DNA follows: TGTGCCGTCGTTGGGGGCGCCGGGGAGCTGTTTTTT. Amino acid sequence: CAVVGGAGELFF. Complete variable domain (other parts from reference TRBV7-9 and TRBJ2-2): DTGVSQNPRHKITKRGQNVTFRCDPISEHNRLYWYRQTLGQGPEFLTYFQNEAQLEKSRLLSDRFSAERPKGSFSTLEIQRTEQGDSAMYLCAVVGGAGELFFGEGSRLTVL.

The J gene is TRBJ2-5, the V gene TRBV6-5; a possible D gene is TRBD2 (5 bases). The CDR3 runs 14 residues. From germline, CDR1 is MNHEY and CDR2 SVGAGI. Trimming removed 7 bases at V and 4 bases at J, with 16 bases between. CDR3 in amino acids: CASNPGNRRETQYF. The CDR3 coding sequence is TGTGCCAGCAATCCGGGGAATAGAAGAGAGACCCAGTACTTC.

The rearrangement links TRBV7-3 to TRBJ2-5; TRBD2 matches at 10 bases. J gave up 5 bases and V 0 bases, and 3 bases lay outside the gene matches. CDR3 length: 15 residues. In germline, CDR1 is SGHTA, CDR2 FQGTGA. The CDR3 DNA reads TGTGCCAGCAGCTTAACGGAGGGACTAGCGGAGACCCAGTACTTC. Translation gives CASSLTEGLAETQYF.

J is TRBJ1-6 and V is TRBV7-2, with D uncertain. Germline V gives CDR1 SGHTA, CDR2 FQGNSA. The CDR3 is 13 amino acids. Trimming shortened V by 5 bases and J by 7 bases, and 9 bases separated the two germline ends. CDR3 sequence reads: CASSPTRNSPLHF. The CDR3 DNA is TGTGCCAGCAGCCCAACCCGGAATTCACCCCTCCACTTT.

The chain joins TRBV12-3 or TRBV12-4 to TRBJ2-2, with D hard to call. The CDR3 is 12 amino acids. The V end lost 3 bases, the J end lost 3 bases, and 2 bases lay between the germline ends. This CDR3 is CASSFDTGELFF. The DNA of the CDR3 is TGTGCCAGCAGTTTCGACACCGGGGAGCTGTTTTTT.